These 3 T cell receptor beta chains originate from one sample sequenced in a study of shared clonotypes between healthy human individuals. Assay used: immunoSEQ multiplex PCR; TCRdb lists only in-frame clones, some missing. The sample consists of some 240,000 clones, approximately 65% of them appearing once. Sample: memory CD4+ T cells sorted from blood. Subset indicated: CD45RA-negative fraction. These TCRs come from a man aged 30 to 39 in good health.

The chain recombines TRBV6-4 with TRBJ1-2; D might be TRBD1 (5 bases). The CDR3 consists of 17 residues. V lost 2 bases and J 4 bases, leaving 20 bases between the germline ends. Germline CDR1 MRHNA, CDR2 SNTAGT. CDR3 sequence (DNA): TGTGCCAGCAGTGACGGTTTGGAACAGGCACCGGGCTATGGCTACACCTTC. Its translation is CASSDGLEQAPGYGYTF.

This clone has only a few counts. The rearrangement links TRBV27 to TRBJ2-5, with TRBD2 as a possible D gene (6 bases). This CDR3 contains 13 residues. Germline V gives CDR1 MNHEY, CDR2 SMNVEV (reference sequence). V shed 8 bases and J shed 5 bases, with 15 bases lying between them. The CDR3 loop reads CASGDFILETQYF. The CDR3 DNA reads TGTGCCAGCGGGGACTTCATCTTGGAGACCCAGTACTTC.

This clone has only one observation. The V gene is TRBV18, the J gene TRBJ2-7; 10 bases match TRBD1. The germline CDR1 and CDR2 sequences are KGHSH and LQKENI. This CDR3 has 16 residues. With 1 base clipped from V and 2 bases from J, the junction kept 5 bases outside the gene matches. In nucleotides, the CDR3 is TGTGCCAGCTCACCACTATCCGGGACAGGGGCCTACGAGCAGTACTTC. This encodes CASSPLSGTGAYEQYF. Drawing the rest from reference TRBV18 and TRBJ2-7, the complete variable domain is NAGVMQNPRHLVRRRGQEARLRCSPMKGHSHVYWYRQLPEEGLKFMVYLQKENIIDESGMPKERFSAEFPKEGPSILRIQQVVRGDSAAYFCASSPLSGTGAYEQYFGPGTRLTVT.